The entry below describes one T cell receptor (beta chain). Its antigen remains unknown. The TCR beta cDNA libraries carried unique molecular identifiers. TCRdb ran MiXCR on the PCR reads and lists one entry per CDR3 protein. This sample has some 890,000 distinct CDR3 sequences, with roughly 50% found just once. The CDR3 is 13 residues long. V lost 5 bases and J 4 bases, leaving 11 bases between the germline ends. These data come from a study of post-analysis software for immune sequencing data. Study details: The disease courses covered relapsing-remitting, secondary progressive and progressive-relapsing multiple sclerosis. Overall study findings and caveats: Several TRBV segments (TRBV5-6, TRBV5-1 and TRBV20-1 among them) occurred more frequently in patients than in controls.

The chain couples TRBV12-3 or TRBV12-4 to TRBJ1-2, with D perhaps matching TRBD1 (5 bases). The receptor was isolated from a girl aged 5 to 17 with multiple sclerosis. Sequenced input: blood. The CDR3 bases are TGTGCCAGCAGTGTCGCCGGGGCCTATGGCTACACCTTC. Protein sequence: CASSVAGAYGYTF.